The 4 T cell receptor beta chains given below trace back to one sample, sequenced in a study of blood T cell repertoires in COVID-19. Clones were sequenced by immunoSEQ multiplex PCR, and TCRdb holds only the in-frame ones, with some missing. Altogether 200,000 to 250,000 clones are present, around 86% being singletons, with the ten largest covering 9.5% to 13%. Sequencing was performed on peripheral blood. The receptor set was obtained from a woman aged 45-59 years with COVID-19, enrolled during active disease.

V usage is TRBV9 and J usage is TRBJ2-1; TRBD1 matches 7 bases. The germline V gene has CDR1 SGDLS and CDR2 YYNGEE. Trimming took 2 bases from V and 4 from J; bases not matched to a gene: 6. The CDR3 is 15 residues long. DNA for the CDR3: TGTGCCAGCAGCGTCAAGGGGGCCTTTTACAATGAGCAGTTCTTC. As protein: CASSVKGAFYNEQFF.

V and J are TRBV11-3 and TRBJ2-2; no definite D call. The V gene's germline CDR1 is SGHNT and CDR2 YENEEA. V lost 5 bases, J lost 4 bases, and 2 bases lay in between. CDR3 size: 11 residues. DNA of the CDR3: TGTGCCAGCAGCCTCACCGGGGAGCTGTTTTTT. Its protein product is CASSLTGELFF.

This chain uses TRBV28 with TRBJ2-4; D possibly corresponds to TRBD1 (5 bases). This CDR3 contains 14 residues. V was clipped by 2 bases and J by 6 bases, with 11 bases between them. CDR1 is MDHEN, CDR2 SYDVKM, per germline. CDR3 DNA: TGTGCCAGCAGTTTAATGGACACCCCAAACATTCAGTACTTC. The encoded protein is CASSLMDTPNIQYF.

The J gene is TRBJ1-5, the V gene TRBV5-5, with a tentative D call TRBD1 (6 bases). Per germline, CDR1 SGHKS and CDR2 YYEKEE (reference sequence). The CDR3 covers 16 residues. Trimming cost V 4 bases and J 0 bases, with 14 bases left between them. The CDR3 nucleotides read TGTGCCAGCAGCACCGGACAGTTACTTAGCAATCAGCCCCAGCATTTT. Residues: CASSTGQLLSNQPQHF.